This record looks at one T cell receptor beta chain sequence and its context. Its target is not known. Vbeta (60) and Jbeta (13) primers were used in the PCR. TCRdb's table, derived via immunoSEQ multiplex PCR, lists solely in-frame clones and lacks some. The sample holds a few hundred thousand clones, under 85% seen once. Trimming took 6 bases from V and 5 from J; bases not matched to a gene: 3. The germline V gene encodes CDR1 KGHSH and CDR2 LQKENI. The CDR3 contains 13 residues. This entry comes from a study of cytomegalovirus exposure and HLA in healthy donors. Findings and caveats of the study: The study labeled 150 to 200 TCR beta chains cytomegalovirus-associated. With later analysis, a missense DCLRE1C variant became linked to TCR beta V- and J-gene trimming. The authors judged a highly shared variant cluster likely a sequencing artifact.

V and J are TRBV18 and TRBJ2-5; TRBD1 agrees at 10 bases. The sample consisted of PBMCs. The sequence was obtained from a woman aged 45 to 65 in good health and CMV-seropositive. For the CDR3, the DNA is TGTGCCAGCTCGGGGACAGGGGTGGAGACCCAGTACTTC. It translates to CASSGTGVETQYF.